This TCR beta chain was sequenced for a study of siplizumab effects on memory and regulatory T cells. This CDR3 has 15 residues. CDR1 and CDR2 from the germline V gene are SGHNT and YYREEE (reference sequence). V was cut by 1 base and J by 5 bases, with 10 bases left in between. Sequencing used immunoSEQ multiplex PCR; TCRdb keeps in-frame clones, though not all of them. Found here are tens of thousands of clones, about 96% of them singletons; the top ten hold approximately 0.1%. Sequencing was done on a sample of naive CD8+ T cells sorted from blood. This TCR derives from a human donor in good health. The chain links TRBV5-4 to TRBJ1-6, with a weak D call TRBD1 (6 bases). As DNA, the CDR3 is TGTGCCAGCAGCTTGTCCAGGGGCGATAATTCACCCCTCCACTTT. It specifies CASSLSRGDNSPLHF.